The next 30 T cell receptor beta chains were all read from a single sample in a study of response to subunit inactivated influenza vaccine. TCRdb re-called the RT-PCR reads through MiXCR, storing one row per CDR3 protein. This sample carries 150,000 to 200,000 distinct CDR3 sequences, approximately 10% of them seen once, and the ten largest clones take under 15%. This specimen consisted of non-naive T cells sorted from PBMCs, obtained about 40 days after vaccination. The receptors stem from a man aged 50 to 59 who received an inactivated influenza vaccine.

This chain uses TRBV7-9 with TRBJ2-1, with D perhaps matching TRBD1 or TRBD2 (5 bases each). CDR1 is SEHNR, CDR2 FQNEAQ, per germline (reference sequence). V gave up 5 bases and J gave up 0 bases, with 11 bases separating them. CDR3 length equals 15 residues. The DNA for the CDR3 is TGTGCCAGCAGCCCGGGACGCCGCTCCTACAATGAGCAGTTCTTC. Amino acids: CASSPGRRSYNEQFF.

In its sample, this clonotype was seen many times. This sequence joins TRBV5-1 and TRBJ2-5, with 7 nucleotides matching TRBD1. CDR1 and CDR2 (germline): SGHRS, YFSETQ. The CDR3 extends over 15 amino acids. V lost 4 bases to trimming and J lost 4 bases; unmatched junction nucleotides: 10. The CDR3 bases are TGCGCCAGCAGCGGAGATACAGGGGTCGTAGAGACCCAGTACTTC. Amino acid sequence: CASSGDTGVVETQYF.

The table lists this clonotype with many counts. The chain recombines TRBV5-1 with TRBJ1-1; D is uncertain. Deletions cut 2 bases from V and 4 bases from J, with 9 bases between. Germline V gene data show CDR1 as SGHRS and CDR2 as YFSETQ. The CDR3 covers 13 residues. The DNA for the CDR3 is TGCGCCAGCAGCTTCGGAGGGCGCACTGAAGCTTTCTTT. Residues: CASSFGGRTEAFF.

This clonotype has a handful of counts. V is TRBV6-2 or TRBV6-3 and J is TRBJ2-3; D remains unclear. The CDR3 loop spans 13 amino acids. Germline V gene data show CDR1 as MNHEY and CDR2 as SVGEGT. V shed 7 bases and J shed 2 bases, with 10 bases lying between them. This CDR3 is CASIGSLTDTQYF. CDR3 bases: TGTGCCAGCATCGGATCTCTCACAGATACGCAGTATTTT.

This clonotype was seen at least ten times. This sequence joins TRBV10-3 and TRBJ1-2, with D hard to call. CDR1 is ENHRY, CDR2 SYGVKD, per germline. V was trimmed by 6 bases and J by 0 bases, leaving 11 bases between them. The CDR3 extends over 14 amino acids. The chain's CDR3 is CAISEDATNYGYTF. CDR3 nucleotides: TGTGCCATCAGCGAGGACGCTACTAACTATGGCTACACCTTC.

This chain links TRBV15 with TRBJ1-2, with D perhaps TRBD1 (6 bases). Deletions cut 5 bases from V and 4 bases from J, with 14 bases between. The germline V gene encodes CDR1 LNHNV and CDR2 YYDKDF (reference sequence). CDR3 length equals 14 residues. CDR3: CATSRVGAGYGYTF. Written as DNA, the CDR3 is TGTGCCACCAGCCGAGTGGGGGCCGGCTATGGCTACACCTTC.

This clonotype was counted a few times. This chain connects TRBV7-8 to TRBJ2-2, with D maybe TRBD2 (7 bases). This CDR3 spans 17 amino acids. The germline V and J ends were trimmed by 5 bases and 5 bases, with 21 bases remaining between them. Germline CDR1 reads SGHVS; CDR2 reads FQNEAQ. CDR3: CASSPRLRGQRTGELFF. The CDR3 DNA sequence: TGTGCCAGCAGCCCTAGGTTGCGGGGGCAAAGGACCGGGGAGCTGTTTTTT.

This chain links TRBV6-1 with TRBJ2-5; 10 bases map to TRBD2. CDR1 and CDR2 from the germline V gene are MNHNS and SASEGT. The CDR3 runs 17 residues. V was pared by 6 bases and J by 5 bases, with 15 bases of the junction left unmatched. CDR3 in amino acids: CASRTSRSGRAGETQYF. The CDR3 nucleotides read TGTGCCAGCAGGACAAGTCGGAGCGGGAGGGCCGGGGAGACCCAGTACTTC.

CDR3 coding DNA: TGTGCCTGGAGCGGGAAGCAACCCGCGAACACTGAAGCTTTCTTT. The encoded protein is CAWSGKQPANTEAFF. V usage is TRBV30 and J usage is TRBJ1-1; D not resolved. The CDR3 has 15 amino acids. Germline values: CDR1 GTSNPN, CDR2 SVGIG (reference sequence). Trimming shortened V by 3 bases and J by 1 base, and 15 bases separated the two germline ends.

At least ten counts were recorded for this clonotype. The chain couples TRBV6-5 to TRBJ1-4; 11 nucleotides align to TRBD1. Germline V gene data show CDR1 as MNHEY and CDR2 as SVGAGI. Trimming at V came to 2 bases and at J to 8 bases, leaving 1 base not matched to a gene. There are 14 residues in the CDR3. CDR3 protein: CASSYGQGAEKLFF. The CDR3 DNA sequence: TGTGCCAGCAGTTACGGACAGGGGGCGGAAAAACTGTTTTTT.

The rearrangement links TRBV4-2 to TRBJ2-7; D call uncertain. This CDR3 spans 15 amino acids. Germline loops: CDR1 LGHNA, CDR2 YNFKEQ. V was clipped by 0 bases and J by 3 bases, with 12 bases between them. CDR3 sequence: CASSQDYSWHYEQYF. The CDR3 DNA sequence: TGTGCCAGCAGCCAAGACTACTCTTGGCACTACGAGCAGTACTTC.

V gene TRBV12-3 or TRBV12-4 combines with J gene TRBJ2-7; 7 nucleotides align to TRBD2. J was trimmed by 7 bases and V by 6 bases; bases with no gene match: 9. The CDR3 is 13 residues long. The DNA for the CDR3 is TGTGCCAGCAGGCCCAGGGACTACAGGGAGCAGTACTTC. Translated, it gives CASRPRDYREQYF.

This clonotype was detected a few times. The V gene is TRBV7-3, the J gene TRBJ2-1; tentatively, D is TRBD1 or TRBD2 (5 bases each). Trimming shortened V by 5 bases and J by 5 bases, and 19 bases separated the two germline ends. The V gene's germline CDR1 is SGHTA and CDR2 FQGTGA. CDR3 size: 16 residues. Here the CDR3 DNA reads TGTGCCAGCAGCCCCTCCCGGGACCTAAAGGACAATGAGCAGTTCTTC. Protein sequence: CASSPSRDLKDNEQFF.

This clonotype showed up just a few times. The chain recombines TRBV4-3 with TRBJ2-1; D call uncertain. The CDR3 covers 15 residues. V lost 0 bases, J lost 8 bases, and 14 bases lay in between. The germline CDR1 and CDR2 sequences are LGHNA and YSLEER. The CDR3 loop is CASSQDLTMVDEQFF. The DNA for the CDR3 is TGCGCCAGCAGCCAAGACCTAACGATGGTCGATGAGCAGTTCTTC.

J is TRBJ1-1 and V is TRBV29-1; D unresolved. The length of the CDR3 is 10 residues. With 5 bases removed from V and 3 bases from J, the gap between germline ends came to 4 bases. In germline, CDR1 is SQVTM, CDR2 ANQGSEA. CDR3 residues: CSVTHTEAFF. Written as DNA, the CDR3 is TGCAGCGTTACTCACACTGAAGCTTTCTTT.

This clonotype has a handful of counts. This sequence joins TRBV20-1 and TRBJ1-4; 7 positions match TRBD1. The germline V gene has CDR1 DFQATT and CDR2 SNEGSKA (reference sequence). This CDR3 comprises 15 residues. J was trimmed by 0 bases and V by 6 bases; bases with no gene match: 7. CDR3 in DNA: TGCAGTGCGCCGGACAGGAGGGCAACTAATGAAAAACTGTTTTTT. Its translation is CSAPDRRATNEKLFF.

This clonotype came up a few times. For the CDR3, the DNA is TGTGCCAGCAGTTTTCGACTAGCGGGAGGTTATTACAATGAGCAGTTCTTC. It codes for CASSFRLAGGYYNEQFF. The rearrangement links TRBV27 to TRBJ2-1, with TRBD2 matching 13 bases. The CDR3 consists of 17 residues. The V gene's germline CDR1 is MNHEY and CDR2 SMNVEV (reference sequence). Trimming removed 3 bases from V and 4 bases from J; junction bases left unmatched: 6.

This clonotype was observed a few times. This rearrangement joins TRBV20-1 to TRBJ2-7; perhaps TRBD2 as D (6 bases). From germline, CDR1 is DFQATT and CDR2 SNEGSKA (reference sequence). V was cut by 0 bases and J by 0 bases, with 12 bases left in between. The CDR3 is 15 residues long. CDR3 nucleotide sequence: TGCAGTGCTAGAGATCTACGCGGGACCTCCTACGAGCAGTACTTC. Its translation is CSARDLRGTSYEQYF.

This chain connects TRBV25-1 to TRBJ2-7; 9 bases agree with TRBD1. Germline values: CDR1 MGHDK, CDR2 SYGVNS. The CDR3 runs 14 residues. Trimming took 5 bases from V and 2 from J; bases not matched to a gene: 4. The CDR3 loop is CASSTGGRTYEQYF. CDR3 coding DNA: TGTGCCAGCAGTACAGGGGGCCGAACCTACGAGCAGTACTTC.

This clonotype was observed a few times. The chain employs TRBV19 and TRBJ2-7; D unclear. The CDR3 runs to 14 residues. With 2 bases removed from V and 3 bases from J, the gap between germline ends came to 11 bases. CDR1 is LNHDA and CDR2 is SQIVND in the germline V gene (reference sequence). CDR3 bases: TGTGCCAGTAGTATATTAGGGCAGAGCTACGAGCAGTACTTC. This translates into CASSILGQSYEQYF.

V usage is TRBV6-2 or TRBV6-3 and J usage is TRBJ1-1; D unclear. There are 12 residues in the CDR3. Germline V gives CDR1 MNHEY, CDR2 SVGEGT. Trimming pared 7 bases from V and 2 bases from J, leaving 8 bases between. The CDR3 DNA sequence: TGTGCCAGCATGGGTTACAACACTGAAGCTTTCTTT. Translation gives CASMGYNTEAFF.

This clonotype was counted ten times or more. The CDR3 reads CATQEGVPGNTIYF. The CDR3 bases are TGTGCCACTCAGGAGGGAGTACCTGGAAACACCATATATTTT. The chain combines TRBV12-3 or TRBV12-4 with TRBJ1-3; the D is unclear. The length of the CDR3 is 14 residues. The V and J ends lost 10 bases and 2 bases respectively, with 15 bases between them.

The chain links TRBV11-2 to TRBJ2-1, with D unclear. Germline CDR1 and CDR2: SGHAT and FQNNGV. The CDR3 consists of 15 residues. V was pared by 0 bases and J by 9 bases, with 15 bases between. CDR3 region: CASSLEASVRSEQFF. The CDR3 nucleotides are TGTGCCAGCAGCTTAGAGGCCAGTGTGAGGAGTGAGCAGTTCTTC.

V and J are TRBV25-1 and TRBJ2-2, with 9 nucleotides matching TRBD1. With 6 bases clipped from V and 1 base from J, the junction kept 6 bases outside the gene matches. This CDR3 is 16 amino acids long. CDR1 and CDR2 (germline): MGHDK, SYGVNS. The CDR3 region has the DNA TGTGCCAGCAGGAGACCGGGACAGGGGAACACCGGGGAGCTGTTTTTT. Its protein is CASRRPGQGNTGELFF.

This clonotype was seen a handful of times. The J gene is TRBJ2-5, the V gene TRBV2, with no clear D. The germline V and J ends were trimmed by 7 bases and 4 bases, with 7 bases remaining between them. Per the germline V gene, CDR1 is SNHLY and CDR2 is FYNNEI. The CDR3 has 11 amino acids. The CDR3 here is CASIGPETQYF. DNA of the CDR3: TGTGCCAGCATAGGTCCAGAGACCCAGTACTTC.

This clonotype was observed a handful of times. The genes are TRBV29-1 and TRBJ2-1; 8 nucleotides match TRBD1. This CDR3 comprises 13 residues. The V segment lost 6 bases and the J segment 5 bases; nucleotides outside the gene matches: 6. Germline V gives CDR1 SQVTM, CDR2 ANQGSEA. CDR3 in amino acids: CSVGDRRNNEQFF. The CDR3 nucleotides are TGCAGCGTCGGGGACAGGAGGAACAATGAGCAGTTCTTC.

This clonotype was picked up a small number of times. V and J are TRBV11-2 and TRBJ2-1; 9 bases match TRBD2. The V gene end was trimmed by 2 bases and the J gene end by 4 bases; junction bases not matched to a gene: 12. The CDR3 has 18 residues. Germline loops: CDR1 SGHAT, CDR2 FQNNGV. CDR3: CASSLKEVVLAGYNEQFF. In nucleotides, the CDR3 is TGTGCCAGCAGCTTAAAGGAGGTGGTCCTAGCGGGGTACAATGAGCAGTTCTTC.

This clonotype was seen a few times. The chain has TRBV5-1 and TRBJ1-1; D gene uncertain. Germline assignment: CDR1 SGHRS and CDR2 YFSETQ. The CDR3 is 12 residues long. V was cut by 4 bases and J by 1 base, with 5 bases left in between. CDR3 sequence reads: CASSEPNTEAFF. Here the CDR3 DNA reads TGCGCCAGCAGCGAGCCGAACACTGAAGCTTTCTTT.

The chain recombines TRBV5-1 with TRBJ1-2, with TRBD1 matching 10 bases. Germline CDR1 reads SGHRS; CDR2 reads YFSETQ. V shed 4 bases and J 8 bases; nucleotides not matched to a gene: 5. CDR3 length: 13 residues. CDR3 loop: CASSPGQGKGYTF. The CDR3 nucleotides read TGCGCCAGCAGCCCGGGACAGGGGAAAGGCTACACCTTC.

This clonotype was seen only a few times. The chain uses TRBV29-1 and TRBJ2-3, with D perhaps given as TRBD1 or TRBD2 (5 bases each). Trimming cost V 3 bases and J 0 bases, with 10 bases left between them. This CDR3 is built from 14 residues. CDR1 is SQVTM and CDR2 is ANQGSEA in the germline V gene. Written as DNA, the CDR3 is TGCAGCGTTGACCCCAGGGAGAGCACAGATACGCAGTATTTT. This codes for CSVDPRESTDTQYF.